This entry describes one TCR beta chain. Its cognate antigen is unknown. The data derive from a study of regulatory and conventional T cells in RAG deficiency. Study conclusions and caveats: RAG-deficient patients showed markedly lower Shannon entropy and higher Simpson indices than control T-cell subsets. Omenn patients showed >90% Treg-Tconv overlap and shorter CDR3 lengths.

CDR3 length equals 10 residues. CDR1 is SQVTM, CDR2 ANQGSEA, per germline. Trimming cost V 4 bases and J 4 bases, with 4 bases left between them. Measured with immunoSEQ multiplex PCR; TCRdb has only the in-frame clones, and not every one. The sample lists 45,000 or so clones; about 87% were seen once. Genomic DNA came from blood conventional CD4+ T cells gated CD25-low CD127-high. The same sample was also studied in work on regulatory T cells. That paper notes: The primer mix had 52 TRBV and 13 TRBJ primers.

The sequence was collected from a human donor in good health. The rearrangement joins TRBV29-1 to TRBJ2-5; D is undetermined. Sequenced material: CD4+ effector T cells sorted from blood. In DNA, the CDR3 is TGCAGCGTTGTTGTAGAGACCCAGTACTTC. This codes for CSVVVETQYF.